This TCR beta chain is from a study of blood T cells in healthy people across ages. In the case of this clonotype: Its antigen remains unknown.

CDR3 size: 15 residues. Germline CDR1 LGHDT, CDR2 YNNKEL (reference sequence). Trimming stripped 8 bases from V and 0 bases from J, with 11 bases between. Findings of the study overall: Whereas aged donors had fewer naive CD4+ cells, long-lived donors had more of them and higher diversity. Observed TCR beta diversity showed a strong correlation with the percentage of naive T cells as measured by flow cytometry.

Through a sample-barcoded 5' primer and a J-beta primer mix, a second PCR was run for roughly 6 to 12 cycles. Sequencing yielded, for each sample, at least 2.5 million paired-end reads carrying CDR3. TCRdb re-analysed the 5' RACE reads in MiXCR, keeping a single row per CDR3 protein. The sample lists under 2 million distinct CDR3 sequences; almost 35% were seen once. The receptor comes from a woman in her 30s in good health. This chain links TRBV3-1 with TRBJ2-6; a possible D gene is TRBD2 (6 bases). The sequencing input was blood. The CDR3 coding sequence is TGTGCCAGCCGGGGGAGGAACTCTGGGGCCAACGTCCTGACTTTC. Amino acid sequence: CASRGRNSGANVLTF.